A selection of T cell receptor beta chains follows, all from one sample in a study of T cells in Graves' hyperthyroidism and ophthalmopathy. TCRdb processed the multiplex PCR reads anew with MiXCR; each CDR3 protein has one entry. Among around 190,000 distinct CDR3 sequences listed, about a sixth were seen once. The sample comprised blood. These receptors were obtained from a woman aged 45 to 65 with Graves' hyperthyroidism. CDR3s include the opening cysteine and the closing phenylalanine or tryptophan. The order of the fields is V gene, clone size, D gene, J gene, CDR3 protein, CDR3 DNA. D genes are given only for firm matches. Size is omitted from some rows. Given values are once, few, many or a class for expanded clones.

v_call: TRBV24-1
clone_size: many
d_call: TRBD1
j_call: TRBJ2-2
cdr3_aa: CATNRGTDTGELFF
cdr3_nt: TGTGCCACCAACAGGGGGACGGACACCGGGGAGCTGTTTTTT

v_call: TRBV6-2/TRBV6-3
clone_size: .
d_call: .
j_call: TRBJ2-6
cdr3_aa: CASSRPGVGANVLTF
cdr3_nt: TGTGCCAGCAGTCGTCCGGGGGTCGGGGCCAACGTCCTGACTTTC

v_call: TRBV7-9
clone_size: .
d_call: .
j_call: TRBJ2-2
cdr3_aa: CASSLVRQLSGELFF
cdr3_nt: TGTGCCAGCAGCTTAGTGAGACAATTATCCGGGGAGCTGTTTTTT

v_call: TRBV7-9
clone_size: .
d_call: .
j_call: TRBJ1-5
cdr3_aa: CASSLVGPNQPQHF
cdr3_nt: TGTGCCAGCAGCTTAGTCGGACCAAATCAGCCCCAGCATTTT

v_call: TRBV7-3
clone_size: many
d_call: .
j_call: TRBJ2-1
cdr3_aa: CASSLQGGGYNEQFF
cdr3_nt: TGTGCCAGCAGCTTGCAGGGTGGAGGGTACAATGAGCAGTTCTTC

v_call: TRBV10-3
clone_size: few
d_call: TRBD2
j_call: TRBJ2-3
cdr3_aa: CAIRERLANSTDTQYF
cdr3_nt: TGTGCCATCAGGGAACGACTAGCGAACAGCACAGATACGCAGTATTTT

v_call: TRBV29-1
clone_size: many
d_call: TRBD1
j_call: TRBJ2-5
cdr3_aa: CSVRPRPGQGARIETQYF
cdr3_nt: TGCAGCGTACGACCCCGTCCGGGACAGGGGGCGCGGATAGAGACCCAGTACTTC

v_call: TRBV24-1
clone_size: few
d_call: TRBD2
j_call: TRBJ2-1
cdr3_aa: CATSDLLVAGNEQFF
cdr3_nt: TGTGCCACCAGTGATTTGTTGGTAGCGGGAAATGAGCAGTTCTTC

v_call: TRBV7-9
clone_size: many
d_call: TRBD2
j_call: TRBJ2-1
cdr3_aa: CASSDGLAELSSNEQFF
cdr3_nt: TGTGCCAGCAGCGACGGACTAGCCGAACTTTCTTCGAATGAGCAGTTCTTC

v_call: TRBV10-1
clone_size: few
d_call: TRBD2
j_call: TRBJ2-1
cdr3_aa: CASSSGTSGRAGNEQFF
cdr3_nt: TGCGCCAGCAGCTCGGGGACTAGCGGGAGGGCCGGGAATGAGCAGTTCTTC

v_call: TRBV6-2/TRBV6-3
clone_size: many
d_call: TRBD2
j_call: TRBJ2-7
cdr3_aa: CASSWGLAGAYEQYF
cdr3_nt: TGTGCCAGCAGTTGGGGACTAGCGGGAGCATACGAGCAGTACTTC

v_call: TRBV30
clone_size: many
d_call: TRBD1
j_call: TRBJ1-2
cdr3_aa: CAWRTRGFYGYTF
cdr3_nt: TGTGCCTGGAGGACCAGGGGGTTCTATGGCTACACCTTC

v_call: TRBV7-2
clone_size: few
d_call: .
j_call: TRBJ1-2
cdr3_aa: CASSDPGAGNYGYTF
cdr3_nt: TGTGCCAGCAGTGATCCCGGGGCGGGGAACTATGGCTACACCTTC

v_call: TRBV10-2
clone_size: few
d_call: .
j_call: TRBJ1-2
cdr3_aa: CASSGRDIANYGYTF
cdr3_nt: TGCGCCAGCAGTGGCAGGGACATTGCTAACTATGGCTACACCTTC